This T cell receptor beta chain derives from a study of identical twins. Study observations and caveats: Cord blood beta clonotypes present at high abundance carried fewer insertions; no such pattern appeared in memory repertoires.

A word on this clonotype: Its antigen is as yet unknown.

Germline V gene sequence: CDR1 MDHEN, CDR2 SYDVKM. The CDR3 is made up of 16 amino acids. The germline V and J ends were trimmed by 4 bases and 0 bases, with 13 bases remaining between them. Template switching introduced a universal primer site, and the cDNA bore unique molecular identifiers. TCRdb re-called the 5' RACE reads with MiXCR, one entry per CDR3 protein. In the table there are about 470,000 distinct CDR3 sequences, more than 20% of which are singletons. The same specimen was also included in a second study, on T cells expressing NK-cell markers. From that second work: An anti-gamma-delta TCR antibody was added in several experiments. It restricted sorting to alpha-beta TCR-expressing T cells.

The chain uses TRBV28 and TRBJ2-1; maybe TRBD2 (6 bases). The sample consisted of CD4+ T cells sorted from blood. The TCR originated in a woman younger than 35 in good health. The CDR3 loop reads CASSSPTAGSYNEQFF. CDR3 coding DNA: TGTGCCAGCAGTTCTCCCACAGCGGGCTCCTACAATGAGCAGTTCTTC. Based on the CDR3 plus reference TRBV28 and TRBJ2-1, the full variable domain is DVKVTQSSRYLVKRTGEKVFLECVQDMDHENMFWYRQDPGLGLRLIYFSYDVKMKEKGDIPEGYSVSREKKERFSLILESASTNQTSMYLCASSSPTAGSYNEQFFGPGTRLTVL.